Presented here are 3 T cell receptor beta chains from one specimen sequenced in a study of cytomegalovirus exposure and HLA in healthy donors. Method: immunoSEQ multiplex PCR; TCRdb's copy keeps in-frame clones and lacks some. Of roughly 350,000 clones listed, just over 85% are singletons. Sequencing was carried out using PBMCs. The receptors shown here come from a woman under 30 in good health and CMV-seronegative.

This chain connects TRBV5-1 to TRBJ2-3, with TRBD1 matching 11 bases. Germline trimming cut 2 bases from V and 2 bases from J; bases unmatched to any gene: 4. From germline, CDR1 is SGHRS and CDR2 YFSETQ. This CDR3 comprises 16 residues. CDR3 bases: TGCGCCAGCAGCTTCGGGACAGGGGGGTACACAGATACGCAGTATTTT. This translates into CASSFGTGGYTDTQYF.

J is TRBJ1-1 and V is TRBV6-5; D is possibly TRBD1 (5 bases). The V end lost 7 bases, the J end lost 3 bases, and 18 bases lay between the germline ends. The CDR3 runs 15 residues. Germline-derived CDR1 and CDR2 are MNHEY and SVGAGI. The CDR3 DNA is TGTGCCAGCACCCCCGGAGGGAGAGGGGACACTGAAGCTTTCTTT. Its protein product is CASTPGGRGDTEAFF.

This clone was observed a single time. J is TRBJ1-4 and V is TRBV19; 8 positions agree with TRBD1. This CDR3 has 14 amino acids. V lost 5 bases, J lost 8 bases, and 7 bases stayed unmatched. CDR1 is LNHDA, CDR2 SQIVND, per germline (reference sequence). CDR3 bases: TGTGCCAGTAGTGCCGGACAGGGTGAGGAAAAACTGTTTTTT. Its translation is CASSAGQGEEKLFF.